This TCR beta chain derives from a study of blood T cell repertoires in COVID-19. In the study's own analysis: Scientists estimated how many nucleated cells there were by amplifying reference gene primers. Using immunoSEQ multiplex PCR, the repertoire was profiled, and TCRdb retains in-frame clones only, with some absent. V, J and clone size were drawn from that table, and D and trimming were deduced from the DNA. The sample has under 300,000 clones; roughly four fifths are singletons. Germline loops: CDR1 SGHRS, CDR2 YFSETQ. The V gene lost 1 base and the J gene lost 3 bases, with 8 bases spanning the gap. CDR3 length: 14 residues.

The chain carries TRBV5-1 and TRBJ2-1; no firm D call. This TCR was sampled from a man in his forties who had recovered from COVID-19. The specimen sequenced was PBMCs or T cells enriched from blood (not recorded which). In DNA, the CDR3 is TGCGCCAGCAGCTTGACCGGAGACTACAATGAGCAGTTCTTC. Protein sequence: CASSLTGDYNEQFF.